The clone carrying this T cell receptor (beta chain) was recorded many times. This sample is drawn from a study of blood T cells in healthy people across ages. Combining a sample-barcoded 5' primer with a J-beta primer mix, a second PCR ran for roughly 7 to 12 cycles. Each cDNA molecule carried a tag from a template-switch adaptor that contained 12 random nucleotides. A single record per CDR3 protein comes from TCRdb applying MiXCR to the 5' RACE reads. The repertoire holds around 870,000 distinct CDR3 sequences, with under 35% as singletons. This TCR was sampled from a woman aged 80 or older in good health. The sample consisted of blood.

Here the CDR3 DNA reads TGCAGCGTGGGGGCGGCTTACAATGAGCAGTTCTTC. Translation gives CSVGAAYNEQFF. V usage is TRBV29-1 and J usage is TRBJ2-1, with a weak D call TRBD1 (6 bases). The germline V gene has CDR1 SQVTM and CDR2 ANQGSEA. The ends were cut back, 6 bases at V and 4 bases at J, with 10 bases in the middle. CDR3 length equals 12 residues.